This is a list of T cell receptor beta chains from one sample in a study of control samples from healthy donors and cancer patients. Profiling relied on immunoSEQ multiplex PCR, and the TCRdb table lists in-frame clones only, not all of them. Of about 150,000 clones in the sample, nearly 95% were seen once. Sequencing was carried out using blood. These receptors all stem from a man aged 50-60 years in good health. The CDR3 runs from the conserved cysteine through the conserved F or W. Each record gives: V gene, D gene, J gene, clone size, CDR3 protein, CDR3 DNA. A D gene is named only where the DNA matches it firmly. Clone sizes are given selectively: once, few, many, or a class where the clone is expanded.

v_call: TRBV25-1
d_call: TRBD2
j_call: TRBJ2-7
clone_size: -
cdr3_aa: CASSEAGGGAYEQYF
cdr3_nt: TGTGCCAGCAGTGAGGCTGGGGGGGGAGCCTACGAGCAGTACTTC

v_call: TRBV6-5
d_call: TRBD1
j_call: TRBJ2-3
clone_size: -
cdr3_aa: CASSSTTGVLDTQYF
cdr3_nt: TGTGCCAGCAGTTCCACGACAGGGGTTTTGGATACGCAGTATTTT

v_call: TRBV27
d_call: TRBD1
j_call: TRBJ1-2
clone_size: -
cdr3_aa: CASSPGRGNYGYTF
cdr3_nt: TGTGCCAGCAGTCCCGGCAGGGGGAACTATGGCTACACCTTC

v_call: TRBV5-1
d_call: -
j_call: TRBJ2-7
clone_size: -
cdr3_aa: CASSPDREIYEQYF
cdr3_nt: TGCGCCAGCAGCCCAGACCGGGAGATCTACGAGCAGTACTTC

v_call: TRBV18
d_call: TRBD1
j_call: TRBJ2-3
clone_size: -
cdr3_aa: CASSSRGPSILTDTQYF
cdr3_nt: TGTGCCAGCTCTTCCAGGGGGCCTAGCATTTTGACAGATACGCAGTATTTT

v_call: TRBV9
d_call: TRBD2
j_call: TRBJ2-1
clone_size: -
cdr3_aa: CASSVVPSGNNEQFF
cdr3_nt: TGTGCCAGCAGCGTAGTTCCTAGCGGCAACAATGAGCAGTTCTTC

v_call: TRBV5-1
d_call: -
j_call: TRBJ2-1
clone_size: -
cdr3_aa: CASSLDNGPHNEQFF
cdr3_nt: TGCGCCAGCAGCTTGGATAACGGACCCCACAATGAGCAGTTCTTC

v_call: TRBV4-2
d_call: TRBD2
j_call: TRBJ2-4
clone_size: -
cdr3_aa: CASSQDIRPGTSGERNIQYF
cdr3_nt: TGTGCCAGCAGCCAAGATATACGACCCGGGACTAGCGGGGAAAGGAACATTCAGTACTTC

v_call: TRBV6-5
d_call: TRBD1
j_call: TRBJ2-1
clone_size: -
cdr3_aa: CASSWRTGAPNEQFF
cdr3_nt: TGTGCCAGCAGTTGGCGGACAGGGGCACCCAATGAGCAGTTCTTC

v_call: TRBV28
d_call: -
j_call: TRBJ1-2
clone_size: -
cdr3_aa: CASSSGQRSYGYTF
cdr3_nt: TGTGCCAGCAGCTCTGGACAGAGGAGCTATGGCTACACCTTC

v_call: TRBV5-6
d_call: -
j_call: TRBJ2-5
clone_size: once
cdr3_aa: CASSFFDGGGQETQYF
cdr3_nt: TGTGCCAGCAGCTTCTTCGACGGAGGGGGCCAAGAGACCCAGTACTTC

v_call: TRBV7-9
d_call: -
j_call: TRBJ1-2
clone_size: -
cdr3_aa: CASSLESVGYGYTF
cdr3_nt: TGTGCCAGCAGCTTAGAGTCAGTTGGCTATGGCTACACCTTC

v_call: TRBV5-8
d_call: TRBD2
j_call: TRBJ2-5
clone_size: -
cdr3_aa: CASSHTTSGGETQYF
cdr3_nt: TGTGCCAGCAGCCACACAACTAGCGGAGGAGAGACCCAGTACTTC

v_call: TRBV5-5
d_call: -
j_call: TRBJ1-5
clone_size: -
cdr3_aa: CASSLTQVRGQPQHF
cdr3_nt: TGTGCCAGCAGCTTAACTCAGGTGAGAGGGCAGCCCCAGCATTTT

v_call: TRBV6-5
d_call: -
j_call: TRBJ2-2
clone_size: once
cdr3_aa: CASSYPASVTGELFF
cdr3_nt: TGTGCCAGCAGTTACCCGGCCTCGGTCACCGGGGAGCTGTTTTTT

v_call: TRBV9
d_call: -
j_call: TRBJ2-7
clone_size: -
cdr3_aa: CASSAGPGHPPVGEQYF
cdr3_nt: TGTGCCAGCAGCGCAGGCCCGGGACACCCCCCGGTGGGGGAGCAGTACTTC

v_call: TRBV3-1/TRBV3-2
d_call: -
j_call: TRBJ2-7
clone_size: -
cdr3_aa: CASSQGTGSYEQYF
cdr3_nt: TGTGCCAGCAGCCAAGGAACGGGGTCATACGAGCAGTACTTC

v_call: TRBV7-7
d_call: -
j_call: TRBJ2-7
clone_size: -
cdr3_aa: CASSPRVGAYYEQYF
cdr3_nt: TGTGCTAGCAGCCCCCGGGTAGGAGCGTACTACGAGCAGTACTTC

v_call: TRBV5-4
d_call: -
j_call: TRBJ2-7
clone_size: once
cdr3_aa: CASSWDSYEQYF
cdr3_nt: TGTGCCAGCAGCTGGGACTCGTACGAGCAGTACTTC

v_call: TRBV18
d_call: -
j_call: TRBJ1-2
clone_size: -
cdr3_aa: CASSPPMRQSYGYTF
cdr3_nt: TGTGCCAGCTCACCACCAATGAGACAGTCCTATGGCTACACCTTC

v_call: TRBV28
d_call: -
j_call: TRBJ2-7
clone_size: -
cdr3_aa: CASNPGGATTYEQYF
cdr3_nt: TGTGCCAGCAATCCTGGGGGAGCGACTACATACGAGCAGTACTTC

v_call: TRBV2
d_call: -
j_call: TRBJ2-2
clone_size: few
cdr3_aa: CASSVDNTGELFF
cdr3_nt: TGTGCCAGCAGTGTAGATAACACCGGCGAGCTGTTTTTT

v_call: TRBV3-1/TRBV3-2
d_call: TRBD1
j_call: TRBJ1-2
clone_size: -
cdr3_aa: CASSQSRTGVRGDYGYTF
cdr3_nt: TGTGCCAGCAGCCAATCTCGGACAGGGGTTCGTGGTGACTATGGCTACACCTTC

v_call: TRBV21-1
d_call: -
j_call: TRBJ1-1
clone_size: -
cdr3_aa: CASSKQREGKDTEAFF
cdr3_nt: TGTGCCAGCAGCAAACAAAGGGAGGGGAAGGACACTGAAGCTTTCTTT

v_call: TRBV23-1
d_call: TRBD1
j_call: TRBJ2-5
clone_size: -
cdr3_aa: CASSFRDRVQETQYF
cdr3_nt: TGCGCCAGCAGTTTCCGTGACAGGGTGCAAGAGACCCAGTACTTC

v_call: TRBV5-1
d_call: TRBD1
j_call: TRBJ1-3
clone_size: -
cdr3_aa: CASSLWTGLTGNTIYF
cdr3_nt: TGCGCCAGCAGCTTGTGGACAGGGTTAACTGGAAACACCATATATTTT

v_call: TRBV12-3/TRBV12-4
d_call: -
j_call: TRBJ2-5
clone_size: -
cdr3_aa: CASKSPAETQYF
cdr3_nt: TGTGCCAGCAAATCCCCGGCCGAGACCCAGTACTTC

v_call: TRBV6-4
d_call: -
j_call: TRBJ2-2
clone_size: -
cdr3_aa: CASSRALANTGELFF
cdr3_nt: TGTGCCAGCAGCCGGGCCCTAGCCAACACCGGGGAGCTGTTTTTT

v_call: TRBV14
d_call: TRBD2
j_call: TRBJ2-1
clone_size: -
cdr3_aa: CASSRGLAGLQFF
cdr3_nt: TGTGCCAGCAGCCGGGGACTAGCGGGTCTGCAGTTCTTC

v_call: TRBV6-1
d_call: TRBD1
j_call: TRBJ1-5
clone_size: -
cdr3_aa: CASSEGQGNQPQHF
cdr3_nt: TGTGCCAGCAGTGAAGGACAGGGGAATCAGCCCCAGCATTTT

v_call: TRBV3-1/TRBV3-2
d_call: -
j_call: TRBJ2-7
clone_size: -
cdr3_aa: CASSQVRVSEQYF
cdr3_nt: TGTGCCAGCAGCCAAGTTCGGGTCAGCGAGCAGTACTTC

v_call: TRBV5-6
d_call: TRBD2
j_call: TRBJ2-5
clone_size: -
cdr3_aa: CASSLIRLAGEVETQYF
cdr3_nt: TGTGCCAGCAGCTTGATCCGACTAGCGGGAGAGGTAGAGACCCAGTACTTC

v_call: TRBV29-1
d_call: -
j_call: TRBJ2-7
clone_size: -
cdr3_aa: CSVVTGSYEQYF
cdr3_nt: TGCAGCGTTGTGACGGGCTCCTACGAGCAGTACTTC

v_call: TRBV5-1
d_call: TRBD2
j_call: TRBJ2-3
clone_size: -
cdr3_aa: CASTPTSGGSTDTQYF
cdr3_nt: TGCGCCAGCACCCCCACTAGCGGGGGAAGCACAGATACGCAGTATTTT

v_call: TRBV7-9
d_call: -
j_call: TRBJ1-1
clone_size: -
cdr3_aa: CASSPGERTEAFF
cdr3_nt: TGTGCCAGCAGCCCCGGGGAAAGAACTGAAGCTTTCTTT

v_call: TRBV11-2
d_call: -
j_call: TRBJ2-1
clone_size: -
cdr3_aa: CASSSIRGEVGNEQFF
cdr3_nt: TGTGCCAGCAGCTCAATCAGGGGTGAAGTGGGCAATGAGCAGTTCTTC

v_call: TRBV19
d_call: TRBD1
j_call: TRBJ1-1
clone_size: -
cdr3_aa: CASRLSPRDRGRGSSAFF
cdr3_nt: TGTGCCAGTCGGCTTAGTCCCCGGGACAGGGGTAGAGGTAGTTCGGCTTTCTTT

v_call: TRBV2
d_call: TRBD1
j_call: TRBJ2-2
clone_size: -
cdr3_aa: CASTGGLGNTGELFF
cdr3_nt: TGTGCCAGTACAGGGGGCCTAGGGAACACCGGGGAGCTGTTTTTT

v_call: TRBV7-6
d_call: TRBD2
j_call: TRBJ2-7
clone_size: -
cdr3_aa: CASSSSPGLAGPYEQYF
cdr3_nt: TGTGCCAGCAGCTCTAGCCCAGGACTAGCGGGACCCTACGAGCAGTACTTC

v_call: TRBV28
d_call: -
j_call: TRBJ2-5
clone_size: -
cdr3_aa: CASSDPRGAQETQYF
cdr3_nt: TGTGCCAGCAGTGACCCCCGGGGGGCCCAAGAGACCCAGTACTTC

v_call: TRBV11-1
d_call: -
j_call: TRBJ2-7
clone_size: few
cdr3_aa: CASSLSYGGTYEQYF
cdr3_nt: TGTGCCAGCAGCTTGAGTTATGGGGGAACCTACGAGCAGTACTTC

v_call: TRBV6-5
d_call: -
j_call: TRBJ1-5
clone_size: -
cdr3_aa: CASRSTGSNQPQHF
cdr3_nt: TGTGCCAGCAGGTCCACAGGGAGCAATCAGCCCCAGCATTTT

v_call: TRBV24-1
d_call: TRBD1
j_call: TRBJ2-5
clone_size: -
cdr3_aa: CATSDPFPDRGVGETQYF
cdr3_nt: TGTGCCACCAGTGACCCATTTCCCGACAGGGGGGTGGGGGAGACCCAGTACTTC

v_call: TRBV14
d_call: -
j_call: TRBJ1-2
clone_size: -
cdr3_aa: CASSQDGRHGYTF
cdr3_nt: TGTGCCAGCAGCCAAGATGGGAGACATGGCTACACCTTC

v_call: TRBV27
d_call: TRBD2
j_call: TRBJ2-7
clone_size: -
cdr3_aa: CASSIRARDRGLAGTYEQYF
cdr3_nt: TGTGCCAGCAGTATCCGGGCCAGGGACCGCGGACTAGCGGGAACCTACGAGCAGTACTTC

v_call: TRBV6-4
d_call: TRBD2
j_call: TRBJ2-3
clone_size: -
cdr3_aa: CASTRGLAGSTDTQYF
cdr3_nt: TGTGCCAGCACCCGGGGACTAGCGGGTAGCACAGATACGCAGTATTTT